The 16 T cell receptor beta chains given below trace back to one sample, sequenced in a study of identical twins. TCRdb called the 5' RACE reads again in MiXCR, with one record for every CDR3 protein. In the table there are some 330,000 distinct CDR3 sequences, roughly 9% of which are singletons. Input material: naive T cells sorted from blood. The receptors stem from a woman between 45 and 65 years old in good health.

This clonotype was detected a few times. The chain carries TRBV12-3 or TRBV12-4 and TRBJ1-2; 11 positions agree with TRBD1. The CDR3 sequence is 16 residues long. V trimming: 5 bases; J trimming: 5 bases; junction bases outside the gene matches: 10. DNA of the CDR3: TGTGCCAGCAGTCCAGGGACAGGGGGTTACCTTTATGGCTACACCTTC. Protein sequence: CASSPGTGGYLYGYTF.

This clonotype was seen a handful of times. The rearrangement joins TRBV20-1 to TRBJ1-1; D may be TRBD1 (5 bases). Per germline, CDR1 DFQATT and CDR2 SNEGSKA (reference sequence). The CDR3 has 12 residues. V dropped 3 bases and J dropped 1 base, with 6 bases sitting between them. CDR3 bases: TGCAGTGCTAGTGGGGGGAACACTGAAGCTTTCTTT. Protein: CSASGGNTEAFF.

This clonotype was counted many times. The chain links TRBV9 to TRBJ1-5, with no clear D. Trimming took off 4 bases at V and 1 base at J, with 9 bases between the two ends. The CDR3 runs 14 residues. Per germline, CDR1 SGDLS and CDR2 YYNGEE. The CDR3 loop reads CASSRAVSNQPQHF. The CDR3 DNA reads TGTGCCAGCAGCAGGGCGGTCAGCAATCAGCCCCAGCATTTT.

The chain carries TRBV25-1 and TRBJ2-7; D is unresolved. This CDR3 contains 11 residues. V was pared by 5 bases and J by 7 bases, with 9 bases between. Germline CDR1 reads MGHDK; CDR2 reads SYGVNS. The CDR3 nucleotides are TGTGCCAGCAGTACCTTCAGTGAGCAGTACTTC. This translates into CASSTFSEQYF.

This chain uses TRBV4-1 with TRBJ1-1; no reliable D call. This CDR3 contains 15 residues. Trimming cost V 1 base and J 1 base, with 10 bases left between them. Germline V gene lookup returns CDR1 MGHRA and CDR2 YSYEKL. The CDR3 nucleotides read TGCGCCAGCAGCCAAGCCGGAATGGGGAACACTGAAGCTTTCTTT. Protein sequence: CASSQAGMGNTEAFF.

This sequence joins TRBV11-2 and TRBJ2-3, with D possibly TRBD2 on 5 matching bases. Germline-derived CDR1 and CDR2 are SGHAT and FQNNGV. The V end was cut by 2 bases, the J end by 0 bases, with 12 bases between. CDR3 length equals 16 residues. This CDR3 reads CASSLTPAESTDTQYF. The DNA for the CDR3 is TGTGCCAGCAGCTTAACCCCAGCGGAAAGCACAGATACGCAGTATTTT.

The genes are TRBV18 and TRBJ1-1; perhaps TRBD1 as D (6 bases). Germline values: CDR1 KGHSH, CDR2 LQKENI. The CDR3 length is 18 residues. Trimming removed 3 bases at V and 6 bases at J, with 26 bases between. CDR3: CASSPSWGRLSFVAEAFF. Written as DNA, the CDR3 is TGTGCCAGCTCACCTAGCTGGGGGCGGTTGTCGTTTGTCGCTGAAGCTTTCTTT.

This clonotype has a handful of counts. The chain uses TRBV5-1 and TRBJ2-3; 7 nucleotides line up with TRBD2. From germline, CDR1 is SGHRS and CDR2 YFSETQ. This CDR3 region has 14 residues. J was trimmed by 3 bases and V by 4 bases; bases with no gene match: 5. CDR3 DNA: TGCGCCAGCAGCGCGGGACTAAAGACAGATACGCAGTATTTT. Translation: CASSAGLKTDTQYF.

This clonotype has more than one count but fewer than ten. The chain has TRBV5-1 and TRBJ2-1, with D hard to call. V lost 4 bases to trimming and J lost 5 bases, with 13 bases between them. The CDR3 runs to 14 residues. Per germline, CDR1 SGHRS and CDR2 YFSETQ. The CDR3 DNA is TGCGCCAGCAGCAATACCGGGCCCCACAATGAGCAGTTCTTC. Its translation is CASSNTGPHNEQFF.

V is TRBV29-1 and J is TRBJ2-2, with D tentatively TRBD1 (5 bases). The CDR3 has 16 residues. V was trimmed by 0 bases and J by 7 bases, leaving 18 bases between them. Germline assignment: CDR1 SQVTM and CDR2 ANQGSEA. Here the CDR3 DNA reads TGCAGCGTTGAAGACCAAAACCAGGGTGTGAGCGGGGAGCTGTTTTTT. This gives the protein CSVEDQNQGVSGELFF.

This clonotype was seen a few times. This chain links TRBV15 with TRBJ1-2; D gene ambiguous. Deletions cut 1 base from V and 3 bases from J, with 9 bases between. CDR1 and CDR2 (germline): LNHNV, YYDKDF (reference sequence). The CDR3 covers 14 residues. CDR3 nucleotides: TGTGCCACCAGCAGAGGGAGGCGAGACTATGGCTACACCTTC. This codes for CATSRGRRDYGYTF.

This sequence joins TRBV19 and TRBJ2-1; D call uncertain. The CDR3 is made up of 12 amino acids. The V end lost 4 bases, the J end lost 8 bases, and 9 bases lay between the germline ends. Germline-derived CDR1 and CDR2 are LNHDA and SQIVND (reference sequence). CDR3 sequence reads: CASSRQLDEQFF. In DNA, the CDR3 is TGTGCCAGTAGTAGGCAGTTGGATGAGCAGTTCTTC. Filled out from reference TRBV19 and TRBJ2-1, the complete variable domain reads DGGITQSPKYLFRKEGQNVTLSCEQNLNHDAMYWYRQDPGQGLRLIYYSQIVNDFQKGDIAEGYSVSREKKESFPLTVTSAQKNPTAFYLCASSRQLDEQFFGPGTRLTVL.

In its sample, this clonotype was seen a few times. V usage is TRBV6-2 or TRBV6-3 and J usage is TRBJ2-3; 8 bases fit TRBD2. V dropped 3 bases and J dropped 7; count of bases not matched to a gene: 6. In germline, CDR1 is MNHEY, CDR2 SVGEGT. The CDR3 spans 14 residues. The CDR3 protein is CASSYGLAGYTQYF. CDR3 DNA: TGTGCCAGCAGTTATGGGCTAGCGGGTTATACGCAGTATTTT.

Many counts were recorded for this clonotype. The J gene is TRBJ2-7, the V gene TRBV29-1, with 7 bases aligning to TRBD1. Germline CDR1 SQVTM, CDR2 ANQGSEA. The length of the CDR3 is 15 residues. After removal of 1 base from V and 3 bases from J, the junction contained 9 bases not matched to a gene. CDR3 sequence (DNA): TGCAGCGTTGAAGCCCCAGGGACAGACTACTACGAGCAGTACGTC. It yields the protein CSVEAPGTDYYEQYV.

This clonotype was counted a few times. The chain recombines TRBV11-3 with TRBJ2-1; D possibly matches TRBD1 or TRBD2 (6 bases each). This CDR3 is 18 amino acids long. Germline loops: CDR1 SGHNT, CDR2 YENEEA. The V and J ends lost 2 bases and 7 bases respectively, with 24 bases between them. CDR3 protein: CASSLLGRGATGFNEQFF. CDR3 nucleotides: TGTGCCAGCAGCTTATTAGGTCGCGGGGCCACAGGGTTTAATGAGCAGTTCTTC.

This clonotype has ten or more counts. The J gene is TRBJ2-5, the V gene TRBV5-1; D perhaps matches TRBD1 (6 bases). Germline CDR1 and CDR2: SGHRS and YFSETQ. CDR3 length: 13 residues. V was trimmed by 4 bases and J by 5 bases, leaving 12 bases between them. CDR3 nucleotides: TGCGCCAGCAGCAGTGGACAGTACGAGACCCAGTACTTC. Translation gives CASSSGQYETQYF.